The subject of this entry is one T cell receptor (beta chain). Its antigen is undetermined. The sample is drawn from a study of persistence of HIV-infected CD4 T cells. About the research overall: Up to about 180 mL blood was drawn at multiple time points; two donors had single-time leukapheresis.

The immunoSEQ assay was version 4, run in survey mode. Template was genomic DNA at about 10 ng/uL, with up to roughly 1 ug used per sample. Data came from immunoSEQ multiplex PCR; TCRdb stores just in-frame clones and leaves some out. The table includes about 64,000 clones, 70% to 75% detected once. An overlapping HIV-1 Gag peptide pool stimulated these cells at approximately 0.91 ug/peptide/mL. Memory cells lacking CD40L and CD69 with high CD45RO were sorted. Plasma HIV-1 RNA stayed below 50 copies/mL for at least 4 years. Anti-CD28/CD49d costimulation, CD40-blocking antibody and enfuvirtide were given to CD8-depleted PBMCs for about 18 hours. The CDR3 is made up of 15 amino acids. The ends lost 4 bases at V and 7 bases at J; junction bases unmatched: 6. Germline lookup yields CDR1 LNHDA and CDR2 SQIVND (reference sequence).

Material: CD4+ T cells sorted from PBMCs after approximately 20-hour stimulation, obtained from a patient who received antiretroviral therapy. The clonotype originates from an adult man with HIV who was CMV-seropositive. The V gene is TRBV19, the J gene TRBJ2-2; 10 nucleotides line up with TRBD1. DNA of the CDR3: TGTGCCAGTAGTACCCCGGGGACAGGGGTCGGGGAGCTGTTTTTT. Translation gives CASSTPGTGVGELFF.